Listed below are T cell receptor beta chains from one sample, sequenced in a study of T cells expressing NK-cell markers. Each CDR3 protein gets one entry in TCRdb, which reprocessed the 5' RACE reads and gives no DNA. This sample's table reports 350,000 to 450,000 distinct CDR3 sequences. Sequences were obtained from blood T cells: a sorted CD56 or NKG2C T cell subset, CD4+ or CD8+ T cells, or bulk PBMC T cells (not recorded which). The receptors were sampled from a man aged 18-75 years in good health. CDR3s include the opening cysteine and the closing phenylalanine or tryptophan.

J: TRBJ2-5; V: TRBV20-1; CDR3: CSANLLRLGTQETQYF
J: TRBJ1-2; V: TRBV6-1; CDR3: CASRGKQGSNYGYTF
J: TRBJ2-4; V: TRBV6-4; CDR3: CASKGQRRGIQYF
J: TRBJ1-3; V: TRBV3-1; CDR3: CASSQGYARPNTIYF
J: TRBJ1-1; V: TRBV5-1; CDR3: CASKSLTGTNTEAFF
J: TRBJ2-2; V: TRBV6-1; CDR3: CAIAVGQGSTGELFF
J: TRBJ2-6; V: TRBV5-1; CDR3: CASSPGTGAYSGANVLTF
J: TRBJ1-2; V: TRBV18; CDR3: CASSRDAELGYTF
J: TRBJ2-3; V: TRBV5-6; CDR3: CASSRDRGFLPDTQYF
J: TRBJ2-6; V: TRBV6-1; CDR3: CASSGGLGDSGANVLTF
J: TRBJ2-4; V: TRBV11-3; CDR3: CASSLGSNIQYF
J: TRBJ2-7; V: TRBV29-1; CDR3: CSVLIGTGGYEQYF
J: TRBJ2-4; V: TRBV18; CDR3: CASSPSTDLAKNIQYF
J: TRBJ2-2; V: TRBV14; CDR3: CASSHGTGATGELFF
J: TRBJ1-1; V: TRBV5-1; CDR3: CASSVRTGVVTEAFF
J: TRBJ2-5; V: TRBV23-1; CDR3: CASSQEAETQYF
J: TRBJ1-1; V: TRBV30; CDR3: CACPRRGQGLTEAFF
J: TRBJ1-3; V: TRBV7-9; CDR3: CASSSVITGISGNTIYF
J: TRBJ2-7; V: TRBV20-1; CDR3: CSAIDSGSYEQYF
J: TRBJ1-5; V: TRBV20-1; CDR3: CSARDPSSPGEAQHF
J: TRBJ2-2; V: TRBV7-6; CDR3: CASSLDLANTGELFF
J: TRBJ1-6; V: TRBV5-6; CDR3: CASTYRDRRSPLHF
J: TRBJ1-1; V: TRBV20-1; CDR3: CSARVSVGLGTEAFF
J: TRBJ2-1; V: TRBV12-3/TRBV12-4; CDR3: CASSTGERGGLYNEQFF
J: TRBJ2-2; V: TRBV6-5; CDR3: CASARGAGELFF
J: TRBJ2-3; V: TRBV20-1; CDR3: CSATVASAIDTQYF
J: TRBJ2-7; V: TRBV6-1; CDR3: CASSTGTSLYAQYF
J: TRBJ2-7; V: TRBV12-2; CDR3: CASRFGPAGDRSYEQYF
J: TRBJ1-5; V: TRBV19; CDR3: CASSRTGSGNQPQHF
J: TRBJ2-4; V: TRBV5-1; CDR3: CASSTGQKNIQYF
J: TRBJ2-2; V: TRBV20-1; CDR3: CSARDTGGSTGELFF
J: TRBJ1-2; V: TRBV20-1; CDR3: CSAGWTGYGYTF
J: TRBJ2-7; V: TRBV7-9; CDR3: CASSPPFPDRGDEQYF
J: TRBJ1-2; V: TRBV2; CDR3: CASSEALPNYGYTF
J: TRBJ1-1; V: TRBV6-6; CDR3: CASSLGPGTEAFF
J: TRBJ1-5; V: TRBV15; CDR3: CATSRAGSVGQPQHF
J: TRBJ2-7; V: TRBV18; CDR3: CASSPSKSNGDEQYF
J: TRBJ2-3; V: TRBV12-3/TRBV12-4; CDR3: CASSLARGRLDTQYF
J: TRBJ2-1; V: TRBV7-2; CDR3: CASSRAWASEQFF
J: TRBJ1-1; V: TRBV29-1; CDR3: CSVEGQGTTEAFF
J: TRBJ1-2; V: TRBV7-8; CDR3: CASSLVPRSYGYTF
J: TRBJ2-4; V: TRBV4-2; CDR3: CASSQEHDIQYF
J: TRBJ1-5; V: TRBV2; CDR3: CASSENGGRGQPQHF
J: TRBJ1-5; V: TRBV7-9; CDR3: CASSAGQHQPQHF
J: TRBJ2-3; V: TRBV4-2; CDR3: CASSQDSIGGAIDTQYF
J: TRBJ2-2; V: TRBV3-1; CDR3: CASSQPTWTPYTGELFF
J: TRBJ2-2; V: TRBV28; CDR3: CASVASGGVNGELFF
J: TRBJ1-2; V: TRBV29-1; CDR3: CSVESSYGYTF
J: TRBJ2-3; V: TRBV7-2; CDR3: CASSLSTPYTDTQYF
J: TRBJ1-1; V: TRBV29-1; CDR3: CSVVAWGLTEAFF
J: TRBJ2-2; V: TRBV11-2; CDR3: CASSLQSAGNTGELFF
J: TRBJ1-1; V: TRBV28; CDR3: CASSEGTGRTEAFF